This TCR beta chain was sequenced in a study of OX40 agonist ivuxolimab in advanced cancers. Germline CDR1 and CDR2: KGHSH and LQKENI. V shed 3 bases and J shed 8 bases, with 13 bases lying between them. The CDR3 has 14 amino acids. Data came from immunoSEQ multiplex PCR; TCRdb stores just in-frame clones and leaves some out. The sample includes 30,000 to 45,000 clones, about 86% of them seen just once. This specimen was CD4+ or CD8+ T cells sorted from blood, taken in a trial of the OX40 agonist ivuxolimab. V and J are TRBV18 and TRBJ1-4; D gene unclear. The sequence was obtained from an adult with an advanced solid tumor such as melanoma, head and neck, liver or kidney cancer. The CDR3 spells CASSPPGDPEKLFF. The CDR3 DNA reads TGTGCCAGCTCACCGCCTGGGGATCCCGAAAAACTGTTTTTT.